This T cell receptor beta chain originates from a study of CD8 T cells in ankylosing spondylitis. Trimming pared 6 bases from V and 0 bases from J, leaving 21 bases between. The V gene's germline CDR1 is MNHEY and CDR2 SMNVEV (reference sequence). This CDR3 has 19 residues. As regards this clonotype: No antigen is known for it.

5'-RACE, quantitative and with molecular barcodes, yielded the TCR beta libraries. TCRdb called the 5' RACE reads again in MiXCR, with one record for every CDR3 protein. The sample has roughly 260,000 distinct CDR3 sequences; around 19% are singletons. Broader study findings: Matched synovial fluid from ankylosing spondylitis patients was reported to be enriched for disease-linked clones. Reactive arthritis synovial fluid and blood were previously reported to contain some motif variants.

Specimen: blood, either unsorted or a sorted T cell fraction (not recorded which). This clonotype was sampled from a male donor with ankylosing spondylitis or in good health (not recorded which). The rearrangement uses TRBV27 and TRBJ2-6; D is perhaps TRBD2 (5 bases). The CDR3 DNA reads TGTGCCAGCAGACCCCGTCCCCCTGTTCGGGGCTCTGGGGCCAACGTCCTGACTTTC. It specifies CASRPRPPVRGSGANVLTF.